Below are 5 T cell receptor beta chains sequenced from a single sample in a study of OX40 agonist ivuxolimab in advanced cancers. This table comes from immunoSEQ multiplex PCR, and its TCRdb copy is limited to in-frame clones, with some not included. Of about 84,000 clones listed, roughly 90% are singletons. The source was CD4+ or CD8+ T cells sorted from blood, collected in a trial of the OX40 agonist ivuxolimab. These receptors all come from an adult with an advanced solid tumor such as melanoma, head and neck, liver or kidney cancer.

This sequence joins TRBV7-8 and TRBJ1-2; D unresolved. Germline CDR1 SGHVS, CDR2 FQNEAQ. V was clipped by 5 bases and J by 4 bases, with 23 bases between them. The CDR3 loop spans 17 amino acids. CDR3 in amino acids: CASSQTPGAARGYGYTF. The CDR3 bases are TGTGCCAGCAGCCAAACACCGGGAGCCGCGCGGGGCTATGGCTACACCTTC.

V and J are TRBV10-3 and TRBJ2-7; a possible D gene is TRBD2 (5 bases). Trimming took 0 bases from V and 3 from J, leaving 6 bases between them. This CDR3 has 13 residues. CDR1 ENHRY and CDR2 SYGVKD come from the germline V gene. The DNA for the CDR3 is TGTGCCATCAGTGAGTCGACTATCTACGAGCAGTACTTC. As protein: CAISESTIYEQYF.

The chain combines TRBV18 with TRBJ1-3; D is ambiguous. The CDR3 loop spans 16 amino acids. The germline V and J ends were trimmed by 6 bases and 0 bases, with 15 bases remaining between them. The germline V gene has CDR1 KGHSH and CDR2 LQKENI. CDR3 sequence reads: CASSLGGGGSGNTIYF. In nucleotides, the CDR3 is TGTGCCAGCTCCCTCGGAGGTGGCGGCTCTGGAAACACCATATATTTT.

The table lists this clone with a count of one. This chain links TRBV27 with TRBJ1-1; the D gene is possibly TRBD1 (5 bases). The CDR3 sequence is 15 residues long. Trimming cost V 5 bases and J 2 bases, with 15 bases left between them. Looked up from germline, CDR1 is MNHEY and CDR2 is SMNVEV (reference sequence). CDR3 region: CASSPLAGTNTEAFF. The DNA of the CDR3 is TGTGCCAGCAGTCCCCTGGCCGGGACTAACACTGAAGCTTTCTTT.

The rearrangement links TRBV7-9 to TRBJ2-7; the D gene is possibly TRBD1 (5 bases). With 5 bases removed from V and 9 bases from J, the gap between germline ends came to 20 bases. There are 14 residues in the CDR3. CDR1 SEHNR and CDR2 FQNEAQ come from the germline V gene (reference sequence). The CDR3 sequence: CASSRQQELRGQYF. CDR3 sequence (DNA): TGTGCCAGCAGCCGTCAACAGGAACTACGAGGGCAGTACTTC. Full variable domain (outside the CDR3, taken from reference TRBV7-9 and TRBJ2-7): DTGVSQNPRHKITKRGQNVTFRCDPISEHNRLYWYRQTLGQGPEFLTYFQNEAQLEKSRLLSDRFSAERPKGSFSTLEIQRTEQGDSAMYLCASSRQQELRGQYFGPGTRLTVT.